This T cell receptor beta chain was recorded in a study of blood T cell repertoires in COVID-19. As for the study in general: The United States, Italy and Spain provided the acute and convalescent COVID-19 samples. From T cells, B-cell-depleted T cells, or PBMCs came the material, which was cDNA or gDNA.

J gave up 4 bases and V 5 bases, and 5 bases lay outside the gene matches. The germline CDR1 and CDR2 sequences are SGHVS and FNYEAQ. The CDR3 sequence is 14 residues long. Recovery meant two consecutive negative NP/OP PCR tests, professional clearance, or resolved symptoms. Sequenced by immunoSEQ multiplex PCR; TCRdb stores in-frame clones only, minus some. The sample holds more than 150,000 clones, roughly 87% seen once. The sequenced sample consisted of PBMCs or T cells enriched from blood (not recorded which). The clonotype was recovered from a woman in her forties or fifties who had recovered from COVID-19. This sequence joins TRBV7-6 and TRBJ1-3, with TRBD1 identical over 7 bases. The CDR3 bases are TGTGCCAGCAGCAAAACAGGGGAGGGAAACACCATATATTTT. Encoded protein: CASSKTGEGNTIYF.